These T cell receptor beta chains were read from a single sample in a study of CD8+ T cells in alopecia areata. Clones were sequenced by immunoSEQ multiplex PCR, and TCRdb holds only the in-frame ones, with some missing. The sample lists 200,000 or so clones; more than 45% were seen once. The sample in question was CD4+ T cells sorted from blood, obtained at week 24, from a patient treated with tofacitinib. The receptors derive from a human donor with alopecia areata. The CDR3 runs from the conserved cysteine through the conserved F or W. The D gene is left open where the match is weak. Rows may omit the clone size; those that give it use once, few, many or a size class.

>TRBV23-1|TRBD1|NA|TRBJ2-6
CASSQSGQGHLSGANVLTF
TGCGCCAGCAGTCAATCCGGACAGGGCCATTTATCTGGGGCCAACGTCCTGACTTTC
>TRBV29-1|NA|few|TRBJ1-2
CSVHMNGYYGYTF
TGCAGCGTTCACATGAATGGCTACTATGGCTACACCTTC
>TRBV5-6|NA|NA|TRBJ2-5
CASSLAARRETQYF
TGTGCCAGCAGCTTGGCCGCGCGACGGGAGACCCAGTACTTC
>TRBV6-5|NA|NA|TRBJ2-6
CASSYARAGANVLTF
TGTGCCAGCAGTTACGCGAGGGCTGGGGCCAACGTCCTGACTTTC
>TRBV5-6|TRBD2|NA|TRBJ2-1
CASSEAGGPNNEQFF
TGTGCCAGCAGCGAAGCGGGAGGGCCCAACAATGAGCAGTTCTTC
>TRBV4-3|NA|few|TRBJ1-2
CASSQGTTNYGYTF
TGCGCCAGCAGCCAGGGTACGACTAACTATGGCTACACCTTC
>TRBV30|NA|few|TRBJ2-2
CAWSARLTGELFF
TGTGCCTGGAGTGCCCGTCTGACCGGGGAGCTGTTTTTT
>TRBV29-1|NA|NA|TRBJ2-4
CSVWASSPPAKNIQYF
TGCAGCGTGTGGGCCTCATCACCGCCAGCCAAAAACATTCAGTACTTC
>TRBV5-1|NA|NA|TRBJ2-5
CASSRQEQETQYF
TGCGCCAGCAGCAGGCAGGAGCAAGAGACCCAGTACTTC
>TRBV19|TRBD2|NA|TRBJ2-7
CASSAGLAYEQYF
TGTGCCAGTAGTGCCGGACTAGCCTACGAGCAGTACTTC
>TRBV29-1|NA|NA|TRBJ2-1
CSVTSGVQFF
TGCAGCGTGACATCGGGGGTGCAGTTCTTC
>TRBV29-1|TRBD1|few|TRBJ1-1
CSSGQGGTEAFF
TGCAGCTCTGGACAGGGTGGCACTGAAGCTTTCTTT
>TRBV29-1|NA|NA|TRBJ2-1
CSVGYNEQFF
TGCAGCGTGGGCTACAATGAGCAGTTCTTC
>TRBV7-2|NA|few|TRBJ1-1
CASSPQGMNTEAFF
TGTGCCAGCAGCCCACAGGGTATGAACACTGAAGCTTTCTTT
>TRBV28|NA|NA|TRBJ2-7
CASSKHEQYF
TGTGCCAGCAGCAAGCACGAGCAGTACTTC
>TRBV6-5|TRBD1|few|TRBJ2-7
CASRRQGARNEQYF
TGTGCCAGCAGACGACAGGGGGCTCGGAACGAGCAGTACTTC
>TRBV7-9|NA|NA|TRBJ1-4
CASSLNGGPVGEKLFF
TGTGCCAGCAGCTTAAATGGAGGGCCAGTTGGTGAAAAACTGTTTTTT
>TRBV11-2|NA|NA|TRBJ2-3
CASSLGWATDTQYF
TGTGCCAGCAGCTTAGGGTGGGCTACAGATACGCAGTATTTT
>TRBV7-9|NA|few|TRBJ1-1
CASSLALGPGTEAFF
TGTGCCAGCAGCTTAGCGCTAGGGCCGGGGACTGAAGCTTTCTTT
>TRBV7-3|NA|medium-sized|TRBJ2-7
CASSLTEGYEQYF
TGTGCCAGCAGCTTAACGGAAGGGTACGAGCAGTACTTC
>TRBV9|NA|NA|TRBJ2-7
CASSVGSESYEQYF
TGTGCCAGCAGCGTAGGTAGCGAATCCTACGAGCAGTACTTC
>TRBV29-1|TRBD1|NA|TRBJ1-2
CSVVEYRGRGYGYTF
TGCAGCGTTGTCGAGTATAGGGGGCGCGGCTATGGCTACACCTTC
>TRBV9|TRBD2|NA|TRBJ2-2
CASSVRSGRAANTGELFF
TGTGCCAGCAGCGTGCGTAGCGGGAGGGCCGCGAACACCGGGGAGCTGTTTTTT
>TRBV7-2|NA|NA|TRBJ2-5
CASSLAGSGETQYF
TGTGCCAGCAGCTTAGCGGGAAGTGGAGAGACCCAGTACTTC
>TRBV5-6|NA|NA|TRBJ1-2
CASSLDARAHYGYTF
TGTGCCAGCAGCTTGGACGCCAGGGCCCACTATGGCTACACCTTC
>TRBV4-2|TRBD1|NA|TRBJ2-7
CASSQERTGRYEQYF
TGTGCCAGCAGCCAAGAACGGACAGGGCGCTACGAGCAGTACTTC
>TRBV5-1|NA|NA|TRBJ2-3
CASSINGRASTDTQYF
TGCGCCAGCAGCATCAATGGACGAGCTAGCACAGATACGCAGTATTTT
>TRBV30|TRBD1|few|TRBJ2-1
CAWSKDRAGNEQFF
TGTGCCTGGAGTAAGGACAGGGCCGGCAATGAGCAGTTCTTC
>TRBV29-1|NA|NA|TRBJ1-2
CSVSGEGNYGYTF
TGCAGCGTTTCAGGGGAGGGTAACTATGGCTACACCTTC
>TRBV29-1|NA|NA|TRBJ1-1
CSVKVGGANTEAFF
TGCAGCGTGAAGGTTGGAGGCGCGAACACTGAAGCTTTCTTT
>TRBV30|NA|once|TRBJ1-2
CAWKGGVNYGYTF
TGTGCCTGGAAAGGAGGGGTAAACTATGGCTACACCTTC
>TRBV5-4|TRBD2|NA|TRBJ2-7
CASSRSGSYDEQYF
TGTGCCAGCAGCCGAAGCGGGAGCTACGACGAGCAGTACTTC
>TRBV11-2|TRBD2|NA|TRBJ2-5
CASRTGTSGKETQYF
TGTGCCAGCAGAACCGGGACTAGCGGGAAAGAGACCCAGTACTTC
>TRBV6-5|TRBD1|NA|TRBJ2-7
CASCSQGAREQYF
TGTGCCAGCTGCTCCCAGGGGGCGCGGGAGCAGTACTTC
>TRBV29-1|TRBD1|NA|TRBJ2-1
CSVTGGYEQFF
TGCAGCGTTACAGGGGGCTATGAGCAGTTCTTC
>TRBV15|TRBD1|few|TRBJ2-5
CATSRTRGLETQYF
TGTGCCACCAGCAGAACCAGGGGGCTTGAGACCCAGTACTTC
>TRBV19|TRBD2|NA|TRBJ2-3
CASSPQPGLTTDTQYF
TGTGCCAGTAGTCCGCAGCCGGGACTAACCACAGATACGCAGTATTTT
>TRBV5-1|NA|NA|TRBJ2-5
CASSPGTYQETQYF
TGCGCCAGCAGCCCGGGTACTTACCAAGAGACCCAGTACTTC
>TRBV4-3|TRBD1|NA|TRBJ1-2
CASSLNGRTGAIYGYTF
TGCGCCAGCAGCCTTAATGGACGGACAGGGGCGATCTATGGCTACACCTTC
>TRBV7-8|NA|NA|TRBJ2-7
CASSLFSYEQYF
TGTGCCAGCAGCTTATTTAGCTACGAGCAGTACTTC
>TRBV2|NA|few|TRBJ1-2
CASMAGQVDYGYTF
TGTGCCAGCATGGCCGGGCAGGTGGACTATGGCTACACCTTC
>TRBV5-1|TRBD2|once|TRBJ2-3
CASSLERGGPDTQYF
TGCGCCAGCAGCTTGGAACGGGGGGGCCCAGATACGCAGTATTTT